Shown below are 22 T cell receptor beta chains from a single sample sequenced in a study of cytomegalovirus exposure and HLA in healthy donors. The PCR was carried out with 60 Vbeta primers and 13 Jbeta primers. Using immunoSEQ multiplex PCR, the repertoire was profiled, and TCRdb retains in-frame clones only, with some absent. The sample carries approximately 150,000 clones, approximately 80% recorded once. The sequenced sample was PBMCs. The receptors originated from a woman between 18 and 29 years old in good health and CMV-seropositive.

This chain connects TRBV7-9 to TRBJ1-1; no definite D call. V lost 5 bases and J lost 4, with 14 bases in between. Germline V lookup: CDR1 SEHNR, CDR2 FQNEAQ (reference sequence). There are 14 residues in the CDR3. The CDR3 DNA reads TGTGCCAGCAGCCCCCCGCGGGAGAGCACTGAAGCTTTCTTT. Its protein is CASSPPRESTEAFF.

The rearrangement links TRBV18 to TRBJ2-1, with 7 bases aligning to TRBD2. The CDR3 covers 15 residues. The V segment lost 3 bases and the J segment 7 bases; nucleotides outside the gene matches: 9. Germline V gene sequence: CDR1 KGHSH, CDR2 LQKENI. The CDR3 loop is CASSPSGALKNEQFF. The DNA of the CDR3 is TGTGCCAGCTCACCGAGCGGGGCGTTAAAAAATGAGCAGTTCTTC.

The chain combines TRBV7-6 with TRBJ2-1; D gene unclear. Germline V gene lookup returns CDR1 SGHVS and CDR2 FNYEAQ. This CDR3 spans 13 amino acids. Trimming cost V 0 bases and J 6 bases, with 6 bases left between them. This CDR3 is CASSLAGFNEQFF. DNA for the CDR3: TGTGCCAGCAGCTTAGCGGGCTTCAATGAGCAGTTCTTC. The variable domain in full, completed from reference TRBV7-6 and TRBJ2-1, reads GAGVSQSPRYKVTKRGQDVALRCDPISGHVSLYWYRQALGQGPEFLTYFNYEAQQDKSGLPNDRFSAERPEGSISTLTIQRTEQRDSAMYRCASSLAGFNEQFFGPGTRLTVL.

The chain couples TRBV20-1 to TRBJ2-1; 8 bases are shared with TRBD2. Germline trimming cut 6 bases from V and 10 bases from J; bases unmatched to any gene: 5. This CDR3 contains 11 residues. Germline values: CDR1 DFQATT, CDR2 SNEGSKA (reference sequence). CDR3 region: CSASGGGEQFF. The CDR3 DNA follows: TGCAGTGCCAGCGGGGGAGGCGAGCAGTTCTTC.

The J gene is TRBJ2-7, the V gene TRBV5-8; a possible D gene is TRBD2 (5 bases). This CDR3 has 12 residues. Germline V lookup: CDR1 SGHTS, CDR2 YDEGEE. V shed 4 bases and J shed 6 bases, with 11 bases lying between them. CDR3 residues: CASSPTGSEQYF. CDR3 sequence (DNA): TGTGCCAGCAGCCCCACGGGAAGCGAGCAGTACTTC.

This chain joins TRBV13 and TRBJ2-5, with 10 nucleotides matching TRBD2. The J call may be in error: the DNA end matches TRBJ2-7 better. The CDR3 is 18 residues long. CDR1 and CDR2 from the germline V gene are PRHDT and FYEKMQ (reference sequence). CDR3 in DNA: TGTGCCAGCAGCTCCCATACCTCTAGCGGGGGTGTCAACTACGAGCAGTACTTC. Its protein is CASSSHTSSGGVNYEQYF.

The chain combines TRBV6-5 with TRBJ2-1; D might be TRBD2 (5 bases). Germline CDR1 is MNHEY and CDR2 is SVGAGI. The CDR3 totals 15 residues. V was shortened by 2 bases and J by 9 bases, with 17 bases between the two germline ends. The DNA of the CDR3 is TGTGCCAGCAGTTACGACGACCCGGGGTATAGTGAGCAGTTCTTC. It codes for CASSYDDPGYSEQFF.

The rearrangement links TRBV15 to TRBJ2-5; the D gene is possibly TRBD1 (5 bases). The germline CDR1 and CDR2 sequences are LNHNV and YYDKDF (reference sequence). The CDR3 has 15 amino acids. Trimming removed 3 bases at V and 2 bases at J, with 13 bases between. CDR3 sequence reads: CATSSNSDTQETQYF. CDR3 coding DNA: TGTGCCACCAGCAGTAACTCGGACACTCAAGAGACCCAGTACTTC.

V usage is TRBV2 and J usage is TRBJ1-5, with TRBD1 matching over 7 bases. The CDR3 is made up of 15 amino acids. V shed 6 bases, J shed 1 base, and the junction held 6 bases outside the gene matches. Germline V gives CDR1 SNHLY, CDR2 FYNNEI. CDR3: CASSSDRRSNQPQHF. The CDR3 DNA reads TGTGCCAGCAGCTCGGACAGGCGCAGCAATCAGCCCCAGCATTTT.

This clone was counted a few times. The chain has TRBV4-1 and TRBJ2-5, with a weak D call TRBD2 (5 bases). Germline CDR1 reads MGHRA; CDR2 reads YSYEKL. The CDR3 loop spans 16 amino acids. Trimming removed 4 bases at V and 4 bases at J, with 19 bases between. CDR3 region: CASSRGTGFGGETQYF. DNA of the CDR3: TGCGCCAGCAGCCGTGGAACCGGGTTTGGAGGAGAGACCCAGTACTTC.

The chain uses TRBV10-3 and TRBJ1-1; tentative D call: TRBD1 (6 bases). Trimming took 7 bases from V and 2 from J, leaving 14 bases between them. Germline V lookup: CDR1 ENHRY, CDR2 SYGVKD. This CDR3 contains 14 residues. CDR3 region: CAINPTGLNTEAFF. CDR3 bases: TGTGCCATCAACCCCACAGGGTTAAACACTGAAGCTTTCTTT.

The CDR3 spells CASSQQGIGNQPQHF. The CDR3 coding sequence is TGTGCCAGTAGCCAACAGGGGATTGGCAATCAGCCCCAGCATTTT. The V call is TRBV19, the J call TRBJ1-5, with TRBD1 matching 7 bases. The ends lost 6 bases at V and 2 bases at J; junction bases unmatched: 7. Per germline, CDR1 LNHDA and CDR2 SQIVND (reference sequence). The CDR3 extends over 15 amino acids.

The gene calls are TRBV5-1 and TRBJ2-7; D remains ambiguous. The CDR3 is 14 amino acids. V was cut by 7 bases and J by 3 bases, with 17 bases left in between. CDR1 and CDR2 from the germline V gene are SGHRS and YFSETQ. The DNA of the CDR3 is TGCGCCAGCCGAGGAGACCTTGAAAACTACGAGCAGTACTTC. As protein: CASRGDLENYEQYF.

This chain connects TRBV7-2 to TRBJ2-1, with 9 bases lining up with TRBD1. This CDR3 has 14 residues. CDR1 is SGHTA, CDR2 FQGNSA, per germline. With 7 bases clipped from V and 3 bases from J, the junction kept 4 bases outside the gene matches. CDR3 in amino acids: CASMRGQGYNEQFF. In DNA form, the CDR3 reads TGTGCCAGCATGAGGGGACAGGGCTACAATGAGCAGTTCTTC.

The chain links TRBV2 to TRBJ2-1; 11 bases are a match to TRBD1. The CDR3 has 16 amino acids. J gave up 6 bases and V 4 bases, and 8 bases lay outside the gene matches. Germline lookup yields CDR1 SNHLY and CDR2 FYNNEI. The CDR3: CASSGGDRGTFNEQFF. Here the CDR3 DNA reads TGTGCCAGCAGTGGGGGGGACAGGGGGACATTCAATGAGCAGTTCTTC.

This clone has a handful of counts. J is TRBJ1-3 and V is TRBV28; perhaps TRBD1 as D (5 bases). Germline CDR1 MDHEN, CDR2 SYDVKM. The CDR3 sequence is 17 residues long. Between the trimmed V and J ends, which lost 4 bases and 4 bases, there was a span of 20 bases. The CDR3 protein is CASSSMTLGGAGNTIYF. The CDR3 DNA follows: TGTGCCAGCAGTTCCATGACACTCGGAGGGGCAGGAAACACCATATATTTT.

The chain's CDR3 is CASSQDKGAFF. The CDR3 DNA reads as TGTGCCAGCAGCCAGGACAAAGGGGCTTTCTTT. This chain uses TRBV14 with TRBJ1-1, with D perhaps TRBD1 (5 bases). V was clipped by 3 bases and J by 11 bases, with 10 bases between them. The germline CDR1 and CDR2 sequences are SGHDN and FVKESK. The CDR3 is 11 amino acids.

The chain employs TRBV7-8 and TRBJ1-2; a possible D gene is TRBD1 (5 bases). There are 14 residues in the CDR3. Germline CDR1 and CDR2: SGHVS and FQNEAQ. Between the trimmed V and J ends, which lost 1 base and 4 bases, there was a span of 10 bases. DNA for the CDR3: TGTGCCAGCAGCTTAGGCATCCAGGGCTATGGCTACACCTTC. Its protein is CASSLGIQGYGYTF.

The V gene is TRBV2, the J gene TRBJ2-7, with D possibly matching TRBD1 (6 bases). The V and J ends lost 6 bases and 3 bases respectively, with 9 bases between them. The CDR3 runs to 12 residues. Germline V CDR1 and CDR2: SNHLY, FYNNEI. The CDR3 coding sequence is TGTGCCAGCAGCCAACAGGGCTACGAGCAGTACTTC. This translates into CASSQQGYEQYF. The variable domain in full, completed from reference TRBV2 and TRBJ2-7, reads EPEVTQTPSHQVTQMGQEVILRCVPISNHLYFYWYRQILGQKVEFLVSFYNNEISEKSEIFDDQFSVERPDGSNFTLKIRSTKLEDSAMYFCASSQQGYEQYFGPGTRLTVT.

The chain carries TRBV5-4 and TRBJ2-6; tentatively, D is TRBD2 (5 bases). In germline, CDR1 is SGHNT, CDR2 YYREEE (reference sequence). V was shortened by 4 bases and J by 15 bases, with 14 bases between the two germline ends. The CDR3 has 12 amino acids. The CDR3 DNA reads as TGTGCCAGCAGCGCCCCCTCAGGAGGCCTGACTTTC. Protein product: CASSAPSGGLTF.

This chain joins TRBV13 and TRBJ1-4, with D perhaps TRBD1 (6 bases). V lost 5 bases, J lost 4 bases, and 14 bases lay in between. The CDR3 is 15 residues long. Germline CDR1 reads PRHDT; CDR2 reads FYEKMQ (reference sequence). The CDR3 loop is CASSHRARGNEKLFF. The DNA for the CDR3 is TGTGCCAGCAGCCACAGGGCGAGGGGTAATGAAAAACTGTTTTTT.

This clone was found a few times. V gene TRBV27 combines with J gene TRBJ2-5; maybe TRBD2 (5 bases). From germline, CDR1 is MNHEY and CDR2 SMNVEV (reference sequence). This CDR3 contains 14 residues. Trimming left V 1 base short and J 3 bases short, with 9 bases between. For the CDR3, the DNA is TGTGCCAGCAGTTTATGTGAGAGGGAAGAGACCCAGTACTTC. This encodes CASSLCEREETQYF.